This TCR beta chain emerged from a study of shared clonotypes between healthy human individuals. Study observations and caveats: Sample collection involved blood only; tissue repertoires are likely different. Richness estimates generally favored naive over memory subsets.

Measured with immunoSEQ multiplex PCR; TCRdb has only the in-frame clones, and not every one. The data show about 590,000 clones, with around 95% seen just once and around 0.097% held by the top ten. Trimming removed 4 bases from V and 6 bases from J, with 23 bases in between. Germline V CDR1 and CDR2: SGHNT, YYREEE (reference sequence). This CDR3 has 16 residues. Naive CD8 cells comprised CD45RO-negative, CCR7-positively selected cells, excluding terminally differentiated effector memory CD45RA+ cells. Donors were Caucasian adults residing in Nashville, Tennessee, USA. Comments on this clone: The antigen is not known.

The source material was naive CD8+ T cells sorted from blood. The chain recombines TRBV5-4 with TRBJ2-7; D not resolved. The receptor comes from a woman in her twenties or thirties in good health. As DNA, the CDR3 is TGTGCCAGCAGCCCCGCGCCAACCCTGGGGTATGGCGAGCAGTACTTC. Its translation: CASSPAPTLGYGEQYF.